This TCR beta chain was profiled in a study of OX40 agonist ivuxolimab in advanced cancers. The overall study: Every 2 weeks, patients got intravenous ivuxolimab at one of six dose levels (0.01-10 mg/kg). Hepatocellular carcinoma, melanoma, renal cell or head and neck cancer was diagnosed in the dose-escalation patients. Overall study findings and caveats: There was clonal expansion of CD4+ and CD8+ blood T cells by week 6 at 0.1 to 3.0 mg/kg.

As to this clone: The antigen remains undetermined.

The data were produced by immunoSEQ multiplex PCR, yet TCRdb's version contains in-frame clones alone and is incomplete. The profile covers some 55,000 clones, with roughly 84% appearing a single time and about 13% taken by the ten largest. Autoimmune disease history or systemic immunosuppression meant exclusion. Sequences were derived from CD4+ or CD8+ T cells sorted from blood, sampled in a trial of the OX40 agonist ivuxolimab. The receptor was derived from an adult with an advanced solid tumor such as melanoma, head and neck, liver or kidney cancer.

The CDR3 region is CASSLGLLNSNQPQHF. Written as DNA, the CDR3 is TGTGCCAGCAGCTTAGGACTGTTGAATAGCAATCAGCCCCAGCATTTT. J is TRBJ1-5 and V is TRBV7-2; no clear D gene. Germline CDR1 is SGHTA and CDR2 is FQGNSA. The V end lost 1 base, the J end lost 0 bases, and 10 bases lay between the germline ends. The CDR3 length is 16 residues.